The present T cell receptor beta chain was sequenced within a study of cytomegalovirus exposure and HLA in healthy donors. This clone came up a few times. V was pared by 4 bases and J by 0 bases, with 11 bases between. The CDR3 spans 15 residues. CDR1 is SGHKS and CDR2 is YYEKEE in the germline V gene (reference sequence). Amplification used 60 Vbeta primers and 13 Jbeta primers. Assay used: immunoSEQ multiplex PCR; TCRdb lists only in-frame clones, some missing. The sample lists 150,000 to 200,000 clones; approximately 80% were seen once. This receptor was identified in a young woman in good health and CMV-seronegative. The sample comprised PBMCs. The chain links TRBV5-5 to TRBJ1-5; D is ambiguous. The CDR3 is CASSPLDYSNQPQHF. The CDR3 DNA is TGTGCCAGCAGCCCCCTGGACTATAGCAATCAGCCCCAGCATTTT.